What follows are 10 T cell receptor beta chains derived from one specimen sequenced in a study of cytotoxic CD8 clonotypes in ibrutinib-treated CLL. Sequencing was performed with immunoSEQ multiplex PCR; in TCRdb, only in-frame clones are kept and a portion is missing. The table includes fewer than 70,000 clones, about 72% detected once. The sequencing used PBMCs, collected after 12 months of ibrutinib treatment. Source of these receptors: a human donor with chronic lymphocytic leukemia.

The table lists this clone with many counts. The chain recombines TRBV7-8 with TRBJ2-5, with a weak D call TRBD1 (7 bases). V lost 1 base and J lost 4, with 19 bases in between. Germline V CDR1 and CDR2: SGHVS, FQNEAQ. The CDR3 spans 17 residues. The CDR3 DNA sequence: TGTGCCAGCAGCTTAGTAGGCAGGGGGGATACGGGAGAGACCCAGTACTTC. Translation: CASSLVGRGDTGETQYF. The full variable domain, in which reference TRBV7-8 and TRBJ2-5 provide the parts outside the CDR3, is GAGVSQSPRYKVAKRGQDVALRCDPISGHVSLFWYQQALGQGPEFLTYFQNEAQLDKSGLPSDRFFAERPEGSVSTLKIQRTQQEDSAVYLCASSLVGRGDTGETQYFGPGTRLLVL.

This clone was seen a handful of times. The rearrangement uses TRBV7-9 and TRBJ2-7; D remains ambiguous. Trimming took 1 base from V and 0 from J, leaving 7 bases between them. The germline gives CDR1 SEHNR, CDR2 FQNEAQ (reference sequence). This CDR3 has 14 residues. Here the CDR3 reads CASSLDAASYEQYF. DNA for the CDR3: TGTGCCAGCAGCTTAGACGCCGCCTCCTACGAGCAGTACTTC.

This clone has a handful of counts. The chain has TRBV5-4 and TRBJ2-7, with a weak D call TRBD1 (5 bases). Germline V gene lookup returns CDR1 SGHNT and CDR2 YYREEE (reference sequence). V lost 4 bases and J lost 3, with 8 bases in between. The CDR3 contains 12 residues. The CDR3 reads CASSPDNYEQYF. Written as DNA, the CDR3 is TGTGCCAGCAGCCCGGACAACTACGAGCAGTACTTC. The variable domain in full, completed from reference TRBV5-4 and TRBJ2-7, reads ETGVTQSPTHLIKTRGQQVTLRCSSQSGHNTVSWYQQALGQGPQFIFQYYREEENGRGNFPPRFSGLQFPNYSSELNVNALELDDSALYLCASSPDNYEQYFGPGTRLTVT.

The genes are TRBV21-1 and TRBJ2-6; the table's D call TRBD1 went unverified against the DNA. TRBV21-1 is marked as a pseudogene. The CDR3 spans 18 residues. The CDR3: CARLPGTGPPSGANVLTF. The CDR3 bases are TGTGCCAGGCTACCCGGGACAGGTCCACCCTCTGGGGCCAACGTCCTGACTTTC.

CDR3: CSARAPSDTQYF. CDR3 nucleotides: TGCAGCGCGAGGGCCCCCTCAGATACGCAGTATTTT. The rearrangement links TRBV29-1 to TRBJ2-3; possibly TRBD2 for D (5 bases). The CDR3 has 12 residues. Trimming cost V 7 bases and J 4 bases, with 12 bases left between them. In germline, CDR1 is SQVTM, CDR2 ANQGSEA.

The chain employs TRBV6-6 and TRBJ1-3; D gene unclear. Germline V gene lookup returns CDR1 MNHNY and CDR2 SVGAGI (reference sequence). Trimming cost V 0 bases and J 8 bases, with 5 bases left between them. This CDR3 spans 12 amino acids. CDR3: CASSYSGDTIYF. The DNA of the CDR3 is TGTGCCAGCAGTTACTCAGGAGACACCATATATTTT.

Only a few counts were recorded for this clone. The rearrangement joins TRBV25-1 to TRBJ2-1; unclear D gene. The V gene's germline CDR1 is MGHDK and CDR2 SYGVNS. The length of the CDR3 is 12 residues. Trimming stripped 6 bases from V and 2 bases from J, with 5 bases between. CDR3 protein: CASRGPYNEQFF. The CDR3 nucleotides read TGTGCCAGCAGGGGCCCCTACAATGAGCAGTTCTTC.

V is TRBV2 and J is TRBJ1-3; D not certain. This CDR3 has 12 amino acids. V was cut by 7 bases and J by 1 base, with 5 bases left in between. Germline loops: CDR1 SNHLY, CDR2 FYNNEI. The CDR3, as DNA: TGTGCCAGCACTGGATCTGGAAACACCATATATTTT. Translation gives CASTGSGNTIYF.

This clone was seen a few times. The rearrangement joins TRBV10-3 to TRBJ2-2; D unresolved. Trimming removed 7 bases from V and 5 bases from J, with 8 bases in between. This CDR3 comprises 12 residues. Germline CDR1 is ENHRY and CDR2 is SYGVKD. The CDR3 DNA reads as TGTGCCATCATGGGGTTAACCGGGGAGCTGTTTTTT. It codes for CAIMGLTGELFF.

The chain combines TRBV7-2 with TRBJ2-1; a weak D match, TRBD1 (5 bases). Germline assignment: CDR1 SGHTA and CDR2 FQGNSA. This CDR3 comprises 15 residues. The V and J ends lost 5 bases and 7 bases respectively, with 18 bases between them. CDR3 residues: CASSPRRLGANEQFF. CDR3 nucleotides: TGTGCCAGCAGCCCAAGGCGTCTTGGGGCGAATGAGCAGTTCTTC.